The next 30 T cell receptor beta chains were all read from a single sample in a study of tumor-infiltrating lymphocytes in primary liver carcinoma. The investigators made TCR beta cDNA from around 540 ng total RNA, using a constant-region primer. A slightly modified ARM-PCR protocol with three nested multiplex PCR rounds produced these TCR beta libraries. Researchers ran the first two PCR rounds for roughly 10 cycles each with TRBV1-TRBV30 forward primers and a C-beta reverse primer. TCRdb called the multiplex PCR reads again in MiXCR, with one record for every CDR3 protein. The sample consists of 300,000 to 350,000 distinct CDR3 sequences, about 65% of them appearing once. Unsorted whole blood supplied the RNA, and germline DNA was extracted too. Sequencing was done on a sample of peripheral blood. The receptors originated from a man in his forties with primary liver carcinoma and hepatitis B virus infection.

About this clonotype itself: Possible read error: a much larger clone is one base away. The chain combines TRBV4-2 with TRBJ1-2; a weak D match, TRBD1 (5 bases). The CDR3 runs to 15 residues. Germline V CDR1 and CDR2: LGHNA, YNFKEQ. For the CDR3, the DNA is TGTGCCAGCAGCCAAGATCTGGGGGTGACCATGGTCGACATCTTC. Protein sequence: CASSQDLGVTMVDIF.

About this clonotype: An end of the junction does not agree with germline; a read error may underlie this. The V gene is TRBV11-1, the J gene TRBJ2-3; TRBD2 matches at 8 bases. Germline CDR1 SGHAT, CDR2 FQDESV (reference sequence). The CDR3 runs to 15 residues. The CDR3 DNA reads as TGTGCCTGCAGCACCGGACTAGCTGTTACAGATACGCAGTATTTT. This sequence encodes CACSTGLAVTDTQYF.

A word on this clonotype: One junction end does not reproduce the germline sequence, and a read error may be involved. V and J are TRBV4-3 and TRBJ1-1; D is undetermined. Germline V gene lookup returns CDR1 LGHNA and CDR2 YSLEER. CDR3 length: 18 residues. DNA for the CDR3: TGCGCCAACAGCCAAGGGTATGACGAGGCATGTAGGGACACTGAAGCTTTCTTT. Translation: CANSQGYDEACRDTEAFF.

Details on this clonotype: At one end, the junction sequence differs from germline, possibly due to a read error. This sequence joins TRBV11-2 and TRBJ1-5, with D perhaps TRBD1 (5 bases). Germline V gene lookup returns CDR1 SGHAT and CDR2 FQNNGV. This CDR3 is built from 15 residues. The DNA of the CDR3 is TGTGCCAACAGCACCGGGGCACCTAGCAATCAGCCCCAGCATTTT. Protein product: CANSTGAPSNQPQHF. Using reference TRBV11-2 and TRBJ1-5 for the parts outside the CDR3, the full variable domain is EAGVAQSPRYKIIEKRQSVAFWCNPISGHATLYWYQQILGQGPKLLIQFQNNGVVDDSQLPKDRFSAERLKGVDSTLKIQPAKLEDSAVYLCANSTGAPSNQPQHFGDGTRLSIL.

A remark on this clonotype: The junction differs from germline at one of its ends, possibly a read error. The chain uses TRBV6-6 and TRBJ2-3, with 8 bases fitting TRBD2. From germline, CDR1 is MNHNY and CDR2 SVGAGI (reference sequence). This CDR3 region has 16 residues. The CDR3 nucleotides are TGTACCAGCAGTCAAGACGGGACTAGGGATCTCAGTGCGCAGTATTTT. Residues: CTSSQDGTRDLSAQYF.

Of note for this clonotype: Possible read error: a much larger clone is one base away. This chain uses TRBV6-6 with TRBJ1-5, with a tentative D call TRBD1 (5 bases). CDR3 length: 20 residues. Germline-derived CDR1 and CDR2 are MNHNY and SVGAGI (reference sequence). V was clipped by 6 bases and J by 4 bases, with 31 bases between them. The CDR3 sequence is CASSTNPERGPWNRNQPQHF. CDR3 bases: TGTGCCAGCAGCACAAACCCTGAGAGGGGACCCTGGAATAGGAATCAGCCCCAGCATTTT.

The chain employs TRBV4-1 and TRBJ2-1; 7 bases fit TRBD1. Germline values: CDR1 MGHRA, CDR2 YSYEKL. V lost 11 bases, J lost 6 bases, and 16 bases stayed unmatched. The CDR3 sequence is 15 residues long. In nucleotides, the CDR3 is TGCGCCGGCGGCCAAGAGGACAGGCCTAGCAATGAGCAGTTCTTC. The encoded protein is CAGGQEDRPSNEQFF.

This clonotype showed up many times. The CDR3 sequence: CSVEVLGQGYEQYF. The CDR3 DNA follows: TGCAGCGTTGAAGTACTAGGACAGGGCTACGAGCAGTACTTC. The chain couples TRBV29-1 to TRBJ2-7; 8 nucleotides agree with TRBD1. The J segment lost 3 bases and the V segment lost 1 base, leaving 5 bases of the junction unmatched. Germline V lookup: CDR1 SQVTM, CDR2 ANQGSEA. This CDR3 region has 14 residues.

A note on this clonotype: A junction boundary mismatches the germline segment, possibly from a read error. J is TRBJ2-7 and V is TRBV6-6, with 9 nucleotides matching TRBD2. The CDR3 contains 17 residues. CDR1 MNHNY and CDR2 SVGAGI come from the germline V gene (reference sequence). In DNA form, the CDR3 reads TGCGCCAGCAGTTACCCGAAGGGTAGCGGGAGCCCCTGGGAGCAGTACTTC. Its protein product is CASSYPKGSGSPWEQYF.

The chain is built from TRBV28 and TRBJ1-2, with 10 nucleotides matching TRBD1. V was pared by 5 bases and J by 5 bases, with 2 bases of the junction left unmatched. Germline values: CDR1 MDHEN, CDR2 SYDVKM. The CDR3 loop spans 13 amino acids. The CDR3 reads CASSGGQGYGYTF. CDR3 in DNA: TGTGCCAGCAGTGGGGGACAGGGGTATGGCTACACCTTC.

This clonotype was counted many times. V and J are TRBV6-6 and TRBJ2-3, with D uncertain. The V end lost 2 bases, the J end lost 5 bases, and 5 bases lay between the germline ends. Germline loops: CDR1 MNHNY, CDR2 SVGAGI (reference sequence). This CDR3 contains 12 residues. The CDR3 here is CASSYTGDTQYF. The CDR3 coding sequence is TGTGCCAGCAGTTACACGGGAGATACGCAGTATTTT.

The rearrangement joins TRBV6-1 to TRBJ1-1, with 9 bases matching TRBD1. The CDR3 runs 15 residues. The junction had 10 bases not matched to a gene; V was cut back by 5 bases and J by 6 bases. Germline V lookup: CDR1 MNHNS, CDR2 SASEGT. The CDR3 reads CASSLRTGEGAEAFF. The DNA for the CDR3 is TGTGCCAGCAGTCTCCGGACAGGGGAGGGGGCTGAAGCTTTCTTT.

The chain combines TRBV11-2 with TRBJ2-1; perhaps D is TRBD1 or TRBD2 (6 bases each). Germline V CDR1 and CDR2: SGHAT, FQNNGV. V was shortened by 5 bases and J by 5 bases, with 16 bases between the two germline ends. The CDR3 has 15 residues. The CDR3 sequence: CASSLRGESHNEQFF. CDR3 bases: TGTGCCAGCAGCCTTAGGGGGGAATCCCACAATGAGCAGTTCTTC.

This sequence joins TRBV5-5 and TRBJ2-1, with a weak D call TRBD2 (6 bases). The CDR3 is made up of 16 amino acids. V was clipped by 6 bases and J by 2 bases, with 18 bases between them. CDR1 and CDR2 from the germline V gene are SGHKS and YYEKEE (reference sequence). The CDR3 spells CASNPAAGTPYNEQFF. As DNA, the CDR3 is TGTGCCAGCAACCCAGCGGCGGGGACCCCCTACAATGAGCAGTTCTTC.

Notes on this clonotype: Possible read error: a much larger clone is one base away. This chain uses TRBV12-3 or TRBV12-4 with TRBJ1-1; TRBD1 matches 9 bases. J gave up 6 bases and V 3 bases, and 11 bases lay outside the gene matches. The CDR3 runs to 16 residues. As DNA, the CDR3 is TGTGCCAGCAGTTTCTCGACAGGGGGTAGTCGCGCTGAAGCTTTCTTT. It translates to CASSFSTGGSRAEAFF.

On this clonotype: This may arise from a read error, as a much more abundant clone is one base away. V usage is TRBV6-6 and J usage is TRBJ2-7, with D uncertain. Germline values: CDR1 MNHNY, CDR2 SVGAGI (reference sequence). The CDR3 runs 12 residues. The CDR3 sequence: CASSYPLSEQHF. The DNA of the CDR3 is TGTGCCAGCAGTTACCCTCTCAGCGAGCAGCACTTC.

There are many counts of this clonotype. This chain connects TRBV4-3 to TRBJ2-7; D call uncertain. From germline, CDR1 is LGHNA and CDR2 YSLEER. The CDR3 covers 15 residues. V lost 2 bases and J 0 bases, leaving 11 bases between the germline ends. The CDR3 region has the DNA TGCGCCAGCAGCCAAAGCGCCCGTAGCTCCTACGAGCAGTACTTC. Translating gives CASSQSARSSYEQYF.

A note on this clonotype: At one boundary the junction diverges from the germline segment, which might be a read error. The chain has TRBV11-2 and TRBJ2-1; 11 bases fit TRBD2. Germline V gene lookup returns CDR1 SGHAT and CDR2 FQNNGV. This CDR3 has 19 amino acids. CDR3: CASCLVGTWIAGGRGEQFF. For the CDR3, the DNA is TGTGCCAGCTGCTTAGTGGGGACATGGATAGCGGGGGGGCGTGGGGAGCAGTTCTTC.

This clonotype was detected only a few times. The J gene is TRBJ2-2, the V gene TRBV10-1; weak D call: TRBD2 (5 bases). This CDR3 is 13 amino acids long. Germline V gives CDR1 WNHNN, CDR2 SYGVQD (reference sequence). V was shortened by 5 bases and J by 4 bases, with 8 bases between the two germline ends. The CDR3 sequence is CASSSEGTGELFF. The CDR3 nucleotides read TGCGCCAGCAGTAGCGAGGGCACCGGGGAGCTGTTTTTT.

This clonotype was picked up many times. The chain is built from TRBV12-3 or TRBV12-4 and TRBJ1-4; 9 bases map to TRBD1. Germline trimming cut 1 base from V and 7 bases from J; bases unmatched to any gene: 1. The CDR3 is made up of 14 amino acids. The CDR3 DNA follows: TGTGCCAGCAGTTTAGGGGACAGGGCTGAAAAACTGTTTTTT. Residues: CASSLGDRAEKLFF.

Details on this clonotype: A much bigger clone sits one base away, suggesting this may be a read error. The chain joins TRBV10-2 to TRBJ2-2; tentatively, D is TRBD1 or TRBD2 (5 bases each). The V end lost 7 bases, the J end lost 2 bases, and 17 bases lay between the germline ends. CDR3 length: 16 amino acids. Germline values: CDR1 WSHSY, CDR2 SAAADI. The CDR3 region has the DNA TGCGCCAGCAAAGACAGACGAGGGTTCAACACCGGGGAGCTGTTTTTT. Translated: CASKDRRGFNTGELFF.

The table lists this clonotype with many counts. The rearrangement uses TRBV29-1 and TRBJ1-2, with D possibly being TRBD1 (6 bases). The CDR3 covers 14 residues. Trimming pared 0 bases from V and 2 bases from J, leaving 10 bases between. CDR1 and CDR2 (germline): SQVTM, ANQGSEA. This CDR3 is CSVEDPGENYGYTF. The CDR3 coding sequence is TGCAGCGTTGAAGATCCAGGGGAGAACTATGGCTACACCTTC.

This chain connects TRBV24-1 to TRBJ2-2; 14 bases agree with TRBD2. Germline lookup yields CDR1 KGHDR and CDR2 SFDVKD. Trimming cost V 4 bases and J 5 bases; bases outside gene matches: 8. The length of the CDR3 is 18 residues. The CDR3, as DNA: TGTGCCACCAGTGAGCCGGGACTAGCGGGAGTAGTGACCGGGGAGCTGTTTTTT. Its protein product is CATSEPGLAGVVTGELFF.

V gene TRBV6-2 or TRBV6-3 combines with J gene TRBJ2-7, with 15 bases aligning to TRBD2. Germline V gives CDR1 MNHEY, CDR2 SVGEGT. CDR3 length equals 17 residues. The V and J ends lost 7 bases and 2 bases, in that order; junction bases with no gene match: 9. DNA for the CDR3: TGTGCCAGCAACCAAGGGACTAGCGGGAGGAGCACCTACGAGCAGTACTTC. It translates to CASNQGTSGRSTYEQYF.

As for this clonotype: One base away lies a much larger clone, so this may be a sequencing read error. The chain carries TRBV12-3 or TRBV12-4 and TRBJ2-2; maybe TRBD1 (6 bases). The CDR3 runs 18 residues. The CDR3 bases are TGTGCCAGCAGTTCACCCATTGGGGGCGGCGCGAACACCGGGGAGCTGTCTTTT. It translates to CASSSPIGGGANTGELSF.

Turning to this clonotype: Since a much larger clone is just one base distant, this may be a read error. The chain links TRBV6-5 to TRBJ2-7; D remains unclear. This CDR3 comprises 14 residues. The germline V gene encodes CDR1 MNHEY and CDR2 SVGAGI. For the CDR3, the DNA is TGTGCCAGCAGTTCAAGAACGAGCTCCCACGAGCAGTACTTC. Its protein product is CASSSRTSSHEQYF.

A word on this clonotype: A read error may produce the germline difference seen at one junction end. The rearrangement uses TRBV5-6 and TRBJ2-3; D gene uncertain. This CDR3 is built from 15 residues. The V gene's germline CDR1 is SGHDT and CDR2 YYEEEE. CDR3 sequence reads: CASSSIAKSIDTQYF. DNA of the CDR3: TGTGCCAGCAGCAGCATAGCCAAGAGCATAGATACGCAGTATTTT.

To note about this clonotype: Because the CDR3 is missing its conserved closing phenylalanine or tryptophan, this is likely a read error. V gene TRBV6-1 combines with J gene TRBJ2-7; D perhaps matches TRBD2 (5 bases). The CDR3 loop spans 11 amino acids. V gave up 7 bases and J gave up 7 bases, with 11 bases separating them. The germline CDR1 and CDR2 sequences are MNHNS and SASEGT. CDR3 residues: CASILEGEQYL. CDR3 DNA: TGTGCCAGCATACTAGAAGGTGAGCAGTACCTC.

Notes on this clonotype: Being one base from a much bigger clone, this may be a read error. The chain has TRBV5-8 and TRBJ2-3; 9 bases align to TRBD2. The CDR3 length is 15 residues. Germline V gene sequence: CDR1 SGHTS, CDR2 YDEGEE. Trimming took 3 bases from V and 5 from J; bases not matched to a gene: 7. DNA of the CDR3: TGTGCCAGCAGCTCCGGGACTAGCAGCGGAGATACGCAGTATTTT. Encoded protein: CASSSGTSSGDTQYF.

In the case of this clonotype: At one end, the junction sequence differs from germline, possibly due to a read error. This chain links TRBV11-2 with TRBJ2-7; D is perhaps TRBD2 (5 bases). The CDR3 runs to 11 residues. Per germline, CDR1 SGHAT and CDR2 FQNNGV. Here the CDR3 DNA reads TGTGCCAGCAGCTTACTCGGGGATATCTCTTTC. Residues: CASSLLGDISF.